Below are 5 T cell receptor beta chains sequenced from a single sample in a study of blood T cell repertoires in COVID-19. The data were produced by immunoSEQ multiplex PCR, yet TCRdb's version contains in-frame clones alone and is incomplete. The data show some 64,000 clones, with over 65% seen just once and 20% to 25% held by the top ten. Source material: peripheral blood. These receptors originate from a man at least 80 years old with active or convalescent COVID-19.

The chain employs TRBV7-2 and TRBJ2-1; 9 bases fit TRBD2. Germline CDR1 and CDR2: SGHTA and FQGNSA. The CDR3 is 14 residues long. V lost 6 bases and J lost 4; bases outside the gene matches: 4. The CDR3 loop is CASSQAGGYNEQFF. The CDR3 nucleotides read TGTGCCAGCAGTCAAGCGGGAGGTTACAATGAGCAGTTCTTC. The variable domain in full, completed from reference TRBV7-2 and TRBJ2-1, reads GAGVSQSPSNKVTEKGKDVELRCDPISGHTALYWYRQSLGQGLEFLIYFQGNSAPDKSGLPSDRFSAERTGGSVSTLTIQRTQQEDSAVYLCASSQAGGYNEQFFGPGTRLTVL.

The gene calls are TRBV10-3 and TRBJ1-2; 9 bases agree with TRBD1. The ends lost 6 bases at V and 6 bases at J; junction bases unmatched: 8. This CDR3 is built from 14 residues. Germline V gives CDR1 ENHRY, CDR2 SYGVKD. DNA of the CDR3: TGTGCCATCAGAGCTACAGGGGGCGACCATGGCTACACCTTC. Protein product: CAIRATGGDHGYTF.

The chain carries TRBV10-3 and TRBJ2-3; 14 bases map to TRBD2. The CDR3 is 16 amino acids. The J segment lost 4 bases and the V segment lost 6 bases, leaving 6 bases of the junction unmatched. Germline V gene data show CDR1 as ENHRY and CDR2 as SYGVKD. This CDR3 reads CAIRPGLAGVPDTQYF. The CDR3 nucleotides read TGTGCCATCAGGCCGGGACTAGCGGGAGTCCCAGATACGCAGTATTTT.

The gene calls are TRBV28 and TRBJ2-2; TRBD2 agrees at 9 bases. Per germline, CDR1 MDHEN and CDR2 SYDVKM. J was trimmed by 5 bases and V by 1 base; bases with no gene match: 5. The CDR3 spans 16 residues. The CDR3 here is CASSLLAGVGTGELFF. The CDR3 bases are TGTGCCAGCAGTTTATTAGCGGGAGTAGGGACCGGGGAGCTGTTTTTT.

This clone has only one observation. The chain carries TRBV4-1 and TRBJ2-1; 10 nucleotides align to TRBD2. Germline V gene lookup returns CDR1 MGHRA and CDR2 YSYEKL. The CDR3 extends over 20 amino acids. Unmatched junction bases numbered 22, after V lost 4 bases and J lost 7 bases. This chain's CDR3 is CASSPQEVAGGTGRRNEQFF. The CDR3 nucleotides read TGCGCCAGCAGCCCCCAGGAAGTAGCGGGAGGTACTGGTCGGAGGAATGAGCAGTTCTTC.